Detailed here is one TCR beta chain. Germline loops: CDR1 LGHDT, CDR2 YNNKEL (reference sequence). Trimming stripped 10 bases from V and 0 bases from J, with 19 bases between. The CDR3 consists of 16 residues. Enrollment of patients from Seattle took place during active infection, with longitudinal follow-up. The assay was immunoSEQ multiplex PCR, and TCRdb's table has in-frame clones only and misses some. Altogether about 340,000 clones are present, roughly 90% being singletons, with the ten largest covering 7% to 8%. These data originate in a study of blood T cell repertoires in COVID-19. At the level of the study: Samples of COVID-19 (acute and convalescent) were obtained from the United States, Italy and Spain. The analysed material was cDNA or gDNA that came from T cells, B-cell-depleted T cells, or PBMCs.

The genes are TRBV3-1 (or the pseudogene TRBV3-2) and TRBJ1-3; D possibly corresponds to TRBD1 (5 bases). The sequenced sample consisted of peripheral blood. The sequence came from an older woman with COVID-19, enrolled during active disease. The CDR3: CATNKGAPSSGNTIYF. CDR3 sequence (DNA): TGTGCCACCAACAAAGGGGCGCCGAGCTCTGGAAACACCATATATTTT.